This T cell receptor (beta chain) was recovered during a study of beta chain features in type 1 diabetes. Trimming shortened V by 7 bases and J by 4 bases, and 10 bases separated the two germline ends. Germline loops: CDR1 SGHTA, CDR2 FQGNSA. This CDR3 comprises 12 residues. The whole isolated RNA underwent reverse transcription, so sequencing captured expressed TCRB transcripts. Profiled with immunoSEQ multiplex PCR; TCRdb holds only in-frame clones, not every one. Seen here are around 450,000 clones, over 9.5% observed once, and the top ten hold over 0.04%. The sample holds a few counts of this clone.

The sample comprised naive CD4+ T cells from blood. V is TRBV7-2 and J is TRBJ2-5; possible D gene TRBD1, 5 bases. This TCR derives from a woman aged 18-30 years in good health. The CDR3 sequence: CASTRQGETQYF. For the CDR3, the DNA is TGTGCCAGCACCCGCCAGGGAGAGACCCAGTACTTC.